This TCR beta chain comes out of a study of blood T cell repertoires in COVID-19. Study-level information: From the United States, Italy and Spain came samples of acute and convalescent COVID-19. PBMCs, B-cell-depleted T cells, or T cells provided the cDNA or gDNA that made up the material.

This CDR3 has 16 amino acids. CDR1 is SGDLS and CDR2 is YYNGEE in the germline V gene. The V and J ends lost 3 bases and 2 bases, in that order; junction bases with no gene match: 8. Clones were read by immunoSEQ multiplex PCR, and TCRdb kept only the in-frame ones, dropping some. The sample lists a few hundred thousand clones; roughly 88% were seen once. The sequence was collected from a man older than 75 with acute or convalescent COVID-19. Sequenced input: peripheral blood. This chain uses TRBV9 with TRBJ2-1; TRBD2 aligns across 7 bases. In DNA, the CDR3 is TGTGCCAGCAGCGGGGGACTACCAGGACCCTACAATGAGCAGTTCTTC. Its protein product is CASSGGLPGPYNEQFF. Full variable domain (rest looked up from reference TRBV9 and TRBJ2-1): DSGVTQTPKHLITATGQRVTLRCSPRSGDLSVYWYQQSLDQGLQFLIQYYNGEERAKGNILERFSAQQFPDLHSELNLSSLELGDSALYFCASSGGLPGPYNEQFFGPGTRLTVL.